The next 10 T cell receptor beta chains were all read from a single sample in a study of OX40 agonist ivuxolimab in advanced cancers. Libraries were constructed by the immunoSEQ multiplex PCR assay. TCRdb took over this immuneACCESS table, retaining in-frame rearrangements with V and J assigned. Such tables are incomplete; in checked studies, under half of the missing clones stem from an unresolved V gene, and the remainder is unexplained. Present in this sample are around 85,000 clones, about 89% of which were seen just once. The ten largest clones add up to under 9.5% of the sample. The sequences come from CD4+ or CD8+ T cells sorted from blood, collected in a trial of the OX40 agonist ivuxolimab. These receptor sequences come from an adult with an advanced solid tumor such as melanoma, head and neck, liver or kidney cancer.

DNA for the CDR3: TGTGCCACCAGCAGAGACCGGATGGGGGATTCACCCCTCCACTTT. It codes for CATSRDRMGDSPLHF. The chain links TRBV15 to TRBJ1-6; a weak D match, TRBD1 (5 bases). Germline V gives CDR1 LNHNV, CDR2 YYDKDF (reference sequence). The ends were cut back, 0 bases at V and 8 bases at J, with 11 bases in the middle. The CDR3 extends over 15 amino acids.

CDR3 sequence (DNA): TGTGCCAGCAGCTCTAGCCTGGGGCAGGTAATAGATCAGCCCCAGCATTTT. This gives the protein CASSSSLGQVIDQPQHF. J is TRBJ1-5 and V is TRBV7-2, with D maybe TRBD1 (5 bases). Germline loops: CDR1 SGHTA, CDR2 FQGNSA. The CDR3 is made up of 17 amino acids. V was clipped by 4 bases and J by 5 bases, with 21 bases between them.

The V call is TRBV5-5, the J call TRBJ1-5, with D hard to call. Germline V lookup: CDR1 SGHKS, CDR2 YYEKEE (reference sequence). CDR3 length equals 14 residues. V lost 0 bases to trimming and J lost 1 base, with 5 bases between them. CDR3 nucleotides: TGTGCCAGCAGCTTGGTTAGGAGCAATCAGCCCCAGCATTTT. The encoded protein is CASSLVRSNQPQHF.

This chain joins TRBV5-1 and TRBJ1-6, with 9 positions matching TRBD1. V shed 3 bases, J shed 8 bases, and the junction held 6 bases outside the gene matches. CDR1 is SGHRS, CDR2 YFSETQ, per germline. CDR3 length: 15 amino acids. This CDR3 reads CASSSQGAVDSPLHF. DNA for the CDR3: TGCGCCAGCAGCTCACAGGGGGCGGTGGATTCACCCCTCCACTTT.

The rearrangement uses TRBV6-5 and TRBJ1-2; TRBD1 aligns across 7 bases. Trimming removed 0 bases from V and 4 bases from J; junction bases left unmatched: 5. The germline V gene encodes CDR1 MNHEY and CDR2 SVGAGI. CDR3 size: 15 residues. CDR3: CASSYSGDSSYGYTF. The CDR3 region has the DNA TGTGCCAGCAGTTACTCGGGGGACAGCTCCTATGGCTACACCTTC.

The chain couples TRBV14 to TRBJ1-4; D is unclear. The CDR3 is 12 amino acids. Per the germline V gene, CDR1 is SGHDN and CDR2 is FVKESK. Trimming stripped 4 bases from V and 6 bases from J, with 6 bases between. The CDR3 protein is CASSLEDEKLFF. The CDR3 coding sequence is TGTGCCAGCAGCCTAGAAGATGAAAAACTGTTTTTT. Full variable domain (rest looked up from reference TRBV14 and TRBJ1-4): EAGVTQFPSHSVIEKGQTVTLRCDPISGHDNLYWYRRVMGKEIKFLLHFVKESKQDESGMPNNRFLAERTGGTYSTLKVQPAELEDSGVYFCASSLEDEKLFFGSGTQLSVL.

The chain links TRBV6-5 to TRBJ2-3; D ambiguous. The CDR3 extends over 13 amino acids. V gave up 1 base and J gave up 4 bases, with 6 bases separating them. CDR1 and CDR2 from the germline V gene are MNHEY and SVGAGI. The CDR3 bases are TGTGCCAGCAGTTACTTCGTCCCAGATACGCAGTATTTT. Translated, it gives CASSYFVPDTQYF.

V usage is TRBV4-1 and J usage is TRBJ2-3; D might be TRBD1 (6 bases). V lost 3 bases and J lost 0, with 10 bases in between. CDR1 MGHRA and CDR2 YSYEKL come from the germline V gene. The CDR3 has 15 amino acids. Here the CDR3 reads CASSHGQLSTDTQYF. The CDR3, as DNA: TGCGCCAGCAGCCACGGACAGCTTAGCACAGATACGCAGTATTTT.

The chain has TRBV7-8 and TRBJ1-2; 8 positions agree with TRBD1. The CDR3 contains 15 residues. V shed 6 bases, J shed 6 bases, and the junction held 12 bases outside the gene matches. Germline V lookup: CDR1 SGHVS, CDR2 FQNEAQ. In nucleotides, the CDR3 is TGTGCCAGCAGTTCATGGACAGGGAATCTAGATGGCTACACCTTC. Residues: CASSSWTGNLDGYTF.

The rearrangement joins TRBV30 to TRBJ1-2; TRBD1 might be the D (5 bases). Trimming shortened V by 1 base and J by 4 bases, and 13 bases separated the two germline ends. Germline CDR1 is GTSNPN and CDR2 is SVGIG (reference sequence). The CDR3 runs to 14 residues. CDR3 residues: CAWSDFGARYGYTF. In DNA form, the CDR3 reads TGTGCCTGGAGTGATTTCGGGGCTCGCTATGGCTACACCTTC.